This paragraph reports one TCR beta chain. The sample belongs to a study of blood T cell repertoires in COVID-19. Looking at the study overall: T cells, B-cell-depleted T cells, or PBMCs supplied cDNA or gDNA.

CDR1 and CDR2 from the germline V gene are SGHAT and FQNNGV. The V segment lost 4 bases and the J segment 2 bases; nucleotides outside the gene matches: 3. The CDR3 is made up of 17 amino acids. Method: immunoSEQ multiplex PCR; TCRdb's copy keeps in-frame clones and lacks some. The sample comprises 200,000 to 250,000 clones, around 84% of which are singletons, and almost 4.5% rests with the top ten. This TCR was recovered from a man in his forties or fifties with acute or convalescent COVID-19. What was sequenced was peripheral blood. V gene TRBV11-2 combines with J gene TRBJ2-3, with 16 bases matching TRBD2. DNA for the CDR3: TGTGCCAGCAGCTCGGGACTAGCGGGGGGGGCCACAGATACGCAGTATTTT. It is translated as CASSSGLAGGATDTQYF.